Each of the 26 T cell receptor beta chains below was sequenced from the same sample in a study of shared clonotypes between healthy human individuals. Assay: immunoSEQ multiplex PCR; the TCRdb copy retains only in-frame clones and omits some. This table has roughly 2.2 million clones, 90% to 95% appearing once. The sequencing input was naive CD4+ T cells from PBMCs. Subset of the sample: CD45RA+ positively selected. The receptors stem from a man between 18 and 35 years old in good health. Some clones in this sample may be carry-over from other donors' samples.

The rearrangement links TRBV21-1 to TRBJ1-2. TRBV21-1 is a documented pseudogene. This CDR3 has 15 amino acids. The CDR3 protein is CASSNPRTQRYGYTF. CDR3 coding DNA: TGTGCCAGCAGCAATCCAAGGACCCAGCGGTATGGCTACACCTTC.

Notes on this clone: Other DNA sequences in this sample translate to the same CDR3. The chain combines TRBV7-3 with TRBJ2-3; 8 bases line up with TRBD1. Germline CDR1 and CDR2: SGHTA and FQGTGA. J was trimmed by 2 bases and V by 5 bases; bases with no gene match: 3. The CDR3 spans 14 residues. The CDR3: CASSLDRATDTQYF. The CDR3 DNA sequence: TGTGCCAGCAGCCTGGACAGGGCCACAGATACGCAGTATTTT. The variable domain in full, completed from reference TRBV7-3 and TRBJ2-3, reads GAGVSQTPSNKVTEKGKYVELRCDPISGHTALYWYRQSLGQGPEFLIYFQGTGAADDSGLPNDRFFAVRPEGSVSTLKIQRTERGDSAVYLCASSLDRATDTQYFGPGTRLTVL.

This chain links TRBV6-6 with TRBJ2-7, with TRBD2 identical over 7 bases. The germline gives CDR1 MNHNY, CDR2 SVGAGI (reference sequence). The CDR3 runs to 15 residues. Unmatched junction bases numbered 11, after V lost 5 bases and J lost 4 bases. CDR3 in amino acids: CASSNPLADTYEQYF. The CDR3 DNA reads as TGTGCCAGCAGTAACCCCCTAGCGGATACATACGAGCAGTACTTC.

The chain is built from TRBV5-1 and TRBJ2-1; D may be TRBD2 (6 bases). V lost 1 base to trimming and J lost 5 bases, with 13 bases between them. The germline gives CDR1 SGHRS, CDR2 YFSETQ. This CDR3 has 15 residues. This CDR3 reads CASSLIAVTNNEQFF. The DNA of the CDR3 is TGCGCCAGCAGCTTGATAGCGGTGACTAACAATGAGCAGTTCTTC.

This chain links TRBV7-9 with TRBJ1-1; D is unresolved. The CDR3 sequence is 14 residues long. V lost 2 bases, J lost 5 bases, and 12 bases lay in between. Germline CDR1 is SEHNR and CDR2 is FQNEAQ (reference sequence). The DNA of the CDR3 is TGTGCCAGCAGCTTAAGTTCGGCAGTTACTGAAGCTTTCTTT. Translated: CASSLSSAVTEAFF.

The rearrangement joins TRBV9 to TRBJ2-1; possibly TRBD1 or TRBD2 for D (8 bases each). Germline V lookup: CDR1 SGDLS, CDR2 YYNGEE. This CDR3 has 16 residues. V lost 3 bases and J 2 bases, leaving 15 bases between the germline ends. CDR3 sequence: CASSEVAGQAYNEQFF. As DNA, the CDR3 is TGTGCCAGCAGCGAGGTAGCGGGACAGGCCTACAATGAGCAGTTCTTC.

Regarding this clone: Other DNA sequences in this specimen translate into the identical CDR3. The chain combines TRBV7-2 with TRBJ1-2; D is unclear. CDR1 and CDR2 from the germline V gene are SGHTA and FQGNSA. V lost 1 base and J lost 4, with 1 base in between. The CDR3 runs to 11 residues. The CDR3 loop is CASSLVYGYTF. The CDR3, as DNA: TGTGCCAGCAGCTTAGTCTATGGCTACACCTTC. Drawing the rest from reference TRBV7-2 and TRBJ1-2, the complete variable domain is GAGVSQSPSNKVTEKGKDVELRCDPISGHTALYWYRQSLGQGLEFLIYFQGNSAPDKSGLPSDRFSAERTGGSVSTLTIQRTQQEDSAVYLCASSLVYGYTFGSGTRLTVV.

The chain couples TRBV19 to TRBJ1-5, with a possible D match to TRBD1 (5 bases). Trimming took off 2 bases at V and 3 bases at J, with 11 bases between the two ends. From germline, CDR1 is LNHDA and CDR2 SQIVND (reference sequence). This CDR3 is 15 amino acids long. The CDR3 coding sequence is TGTGCCAGTAGTATACTCGGGGGGACCAATCAGCCCCAGCATTTT. It codes for CASSILGGTNQPQHF. Full variable domain (missing parts from reference TRBV19 and TRBJ1-5): DGGITQSPKYLFRKEGQNVTLSCEQNLNHDAMYWYRQDPGQGLRLIYYSQIVNDFQKGDIAEGYSVSREKKESFPLTVTSAQKNPTAFYLCASSILGGTNQPQHFGDGTRLSIL.

V gene TRBV15 combines with J gene TRBJ1-3, with D unresolved. This CDR3 is built from 13 residues. The V end was cut by 4 bases, the J end by 0 bases, with 4 bases between. Germline-derived CDR1 and CDR2 are LNHNV and YYDKDF (reference sequence). CDR3 nucleotide sequence: TGTGCCACCAGCACGAACTCTGGAAACACCATATATTTT. Its protein is CATSTNSGNTIYF.

This chain connects TRBV6-6 to TRBJ1-2; 8 bases match TRBD1. J gave up 1 base and V 5 bases, and 0 bases lay outside the gene matches. There are 13 residues in the CDR3. Germline V lookup: CDR1 MNHNY, CDR2 SVGAGI (reference sequence). This CDR3 reads CASSDRGNYGYTF. The CDR3 DNA follows: TGTGCCAGCAGTGACAGGGGTAACTATGGCTACACCTTC.

There are a few counts of this clone. The CDR3 sequence is CAWERPGWAWEQYF. The DNA for the CDR3 is TGTGCCTGGGAGAGACCCGGTTGGGCATGGGAGCAGTACTTC. V is TRBV30 and J is TRBJ2-7; no reliable D call. The germline V gene has CDR1 GTSNPN and CDR2 SVGIG (reference sequence). The CDR3 is 14 residues long. The V gene lost 5 bases and the J gene lost 7 bases, with 21 bases spanning the gap.

V usage is TRBV7-9 and J usage is TRBJ2-1; D is unclear. The ends were cut back, 1 base at V and 4 bases at J, with 5 bases in the middle. Germline loops: CDR1 SEHNR, CDR2 FQNEAQ (reference sequence). CDR3 length: 13 amino acids. The chain's CDR3 is CASSLVRYNEQFF. Here the CDR3 DNA reads TGTGCCAGCAGCTTAGTGCGTTACAATGAGCAGTTCTTC. The variable domain in full, completed from reference TRBV7-9 and TRBJ2-1, reads DTGVSQNPRHKITKRGQNVTFRCDPISEHNRLYWYRQTLGQGPEFLTYFQNEAQLEKSRLLSDRFSAERPKGSFSTLEIQRTEQGDSAMYLCASSLVRYNEQFFGPGTRLTVL.

This chain uses TRBV9 with TRBJ2-7; 9 bases map to TRBD2. This CDR3 comprises 18 residues. CDR1 is SGDLS, CDR2 YYNGEE, per germline. V shed 0 bases, J shed 6 bases, and the junction held 16 bases outside the gene matches. CDR3 region: CASSVAPSDIAGGGEQYF. The CDR3 nucleotides read TGTGCCAGCAGCGTAGCTCCTTCGGATATCGCGGGAGGGGGCGAGCAGTACTTC.

The chain recombines TRBV7-2 with TRBJ1-3; a possible D gene is TRBD1 (5 bases). Trimming removed 5 bases from V and 2 bases from J, with 10 bases in between. CDR3 length equals 14 residues. Germline V gene data show CDR1 as SGHTA and CDR2 as FQGNSA. The CDR3 bases are TGTGCCAGCAGCCATAGACAGCCTGGAAACACCATATATTTT. Protein product: CASSHRQPGNTIYF.

The chain joins TRBV11-1 to TRBJ2-3; the match to TRBD1 covers 12 bases. The CDR3 is 16 amino acids. V was pared by 5 bases and J by 5 bases, with 8 bases of the junction left unmatched. Per germline, CDR1 SGHAT and CDR2 FQDESV (reference sequence). This CDR3 is CASSLRGTGGLDTQYF. The CDR3 DNA sequence: TGTGCCAGCAGCCTTCGAGGGACAGGGGGCCTAGATACGCAGTATTTT.

The J gene is TRBJ2-1, the V gene TRBV27, with 10 positions matching TRBD2. V lost 6 bases to trimming and J lost 7 bases; unmatched junction nucleotides: 3. Germline V gene lookup returns CDR1 MNHEY and CDR2 SMNVEV (reference sequence). The CDR3 consists of 13 residues. The CDR3 region is CASRSSGSNEQFF. CDR3 coding DNA: TGTGCCAGCAGATCTAGCGGGAGTAATGAGCAGTTCTTC.

The chain couples TRBV15 to TRBJ1-1, with TRBD1 as a possible D gene (5 bases). Per germline, CDR1 LNHNV and CDR2 YYDKDF (reference sequence). Trimming removed 5 bases from V and 4 bases from J, with 14 bases in between. The CDR3 totals 14 residues. The CDR3 is CATSAQTGGTEAFF. As DNA, the CDR3 is TGTGCCACCAGCGCACAAACAGGAGGCACTGAAGCTTTCTTT.

Remarks on this clone: Other nucleotide sequences from this sample produce the same CDR3. The chain combines TRBV15 with TRBJ2-3, with 8 positions matching TRBD2. The CDR3 sequence is 16 residues long. Germline V gene lookup returns CDR1 LNHNV and CDR2 YYDKDF (reference sequence). Trimming removed 1 base from V and 0 bases from J; junction bases left unmatched: 3. The CDR3 DNA sequence: TGTGCCACCAGCAGAGGAACTAGCGGTAGCACAGATACGCAGTATTTT. Protein: CATSRGTSGSTDTQYF.

The chain links TRBV6-1 to TRBJ2-3; TRBD2 agrees at 10 bases. The CDR3 spans 15 residues. The ends lost 10 bases at V and 1 base at J; junction bases unmatched: 8. Germline CDR1 reads MNHNS; CDR2 reads SASEGT. DNA of the CDR3: TGTGCCACTACACTTCTAGCGGGAGGCACAGATACGCAGTATTTT. It is translated as CATTLLAGGTDTQYF.

V and J are TRBV29-1 and TRBJ2-2; 8 nucleotides align to TRBD1. J gave up 3 bases and V 0 bases, and 9 bases lay outside the gene matches. This CDR3 has 17 amino acids. Germline-derived CDR1 and CDR2 are SQVTM and ANQGSEA. The CDR3 loop reads CSVEEVRGREYTGELFF. The CDR3 nucleotides read TGCAGCGTTGAAGAAGTCAGGGGGCGTGAGTACACCGGGGAGCTGTTTTTT.

This clone was counted a single time. The chain has TRBV7-3 and TRBJ2-3, with D perhaps given as TRBD1 or TRBD2 (5 bases each). This CDR3 has 14 residues. CDR1 and CDR2 from the germline V gene are SGHTA and FQGTGA. Trimming shortened V by 5 bases and J by 5 bases, and 14 bases separated the two germline ends. CDR3 nucleotide sequence: TGTGCCAGCAGCGCCGGGGCCCGCGGAGATACGCAGTATTTT. Its protein product is CASSAGARGDTQYF. Based on the CDR3 plus reference TRBV7-3 and TRBJ2-3, the full variable domain is GAGVSQTPSNKVTEKGKYVELRCDPISGHTALYWYRQSLGQGPEFLIYFQGTGAADDSGLPNDRFFAVRPEGSVSTLKIQRTERGDSAVYLCASSAGARGDTQYFGPGTRLTVL.

The chain joins TRBV19 to TRBJ1-5; possibly TRBD1 for D (5 bases). V was clipped by 10 bases and J by 9 bases, with 22 bases between them. The germline CDR1 and CDR2 sequences are LNHDA and SQIVND (reference sequence). The CDR3 has 14 residues. The CDR3 reads CATSRDRGRWPQHF. The CDR3 DNA reads as TGTGCCACCTCCCGGGACCGTGGTAGGTGGCCCCAGCATTTT.

The chain uses TRBV6-6 and TRBJ2-5; a weak D match, TRBD2 (5 bases). The CDR3 loop spans 13 amino acids. Trimming removed 6 bases from V and 2 bases from J, with 10 bases in between. CDR1 is MNHNY, CDR2 SVGAGI, per germline (reference sequence). The CDR3 protein is CASSRGLQETQYF. The CDR3, as DNA: TGTGCCAGCAGCCGCGGGTTGCAAGAGACCCAGTACTTC.

The chain links TRBV4-2 to TRBJ2-2; D may be TRBD2 (5 bases). With 1 base removed from V and 4 bases from J, the gap between germline ends came to 13 bases. This CDR3 comprises 16 residues. The germline V gene has CDR1 LGHNA and CDR2 YNFKEQ. This CDR3 reads CASSQAAGGGTGELFF. Written as DNA, the CDR3 is TGTGCCAGCAGCCAAGCGGCGGGTGGCGGCACCGGGGAGCTGTTTTTT.

V is TRBV10-3 and J is TRBJ2-3; D unresolved. Trimming stripped 1 base from V and 4 bases from J, with 3 bases between. CDR1 is ENHRY and CDR2 is SYGVKD in the germline V gene. The CDR3 covers 12 residues. The CDR3 sequence: CAISEFADTQYF. In DNA form, the CDR3 reads TGTGCCATCAGTGAGTTCGCAGATACGCAGTATTTT.

The chain couples TRBV19 to TRBJ2-3; D perhaps matches TRBD1 (6 bases). This CDR3 has 14 amino acids. The germline V gene encodes CDR1 LNHDA and CDR2 SQIVND (reference sequence). Trimming removed 7 bases at V and 6 bases at J, with 17 bases between. Here the CDR3 reads CASNREISSDTQYF. Written as DNA, the CDR3 is TGTGCCAGTAACAGGGAAATCTCCTCCGATACGCAGTATTTT.